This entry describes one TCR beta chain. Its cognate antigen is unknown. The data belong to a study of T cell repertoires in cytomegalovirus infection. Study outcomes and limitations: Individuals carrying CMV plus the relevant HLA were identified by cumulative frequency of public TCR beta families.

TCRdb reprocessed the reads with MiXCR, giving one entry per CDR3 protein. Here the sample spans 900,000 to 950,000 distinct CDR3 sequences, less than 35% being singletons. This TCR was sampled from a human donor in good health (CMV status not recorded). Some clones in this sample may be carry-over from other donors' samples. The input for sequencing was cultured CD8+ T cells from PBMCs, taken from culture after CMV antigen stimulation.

The CDR3 loop is CASSYLARNTEAFF. DNA of the CDR3: TGTGCCAGCAGTTACCTCGCCAGGAACACTGAAGCTTTCTTT. The rearrangement links TRBV6-5 to TRBJ1-1; D remains unclear. Germline values: CDR1 MNHEY, CDR2 SVGAGI. The CDR3 spans 14 residues. V was clipped by 2 bases and J by 1 base, with 8 bases between them.